This TCR beta chain stems from a study of blood T cell repertoires in COVID-19. This table comes from immunoSEQ multiplex PCR, and its TCRdb copy is limited to in-frame clones, with some not included. The repertoire has just over 90,000 clones, approximately 87% of them found once; the top ten carry 1.5%. Germline V gene lookup returns CDR1 LNHNV and CDR2 YYDKDF (reference sequence). This CDR3 is 15 amino acids long. The V segment lost 0 bases and the J segment 6 bases; nucleotides outside the gene matches: 4. This receptor was obtained from a human donor with active COVID-19. The donor label of this sample is uncertain. The rearrangement joins TRBV15 to TRBJ2-2, with 7 bases identical to TRBD1. The sample was peripheral blood. The CDR3 bases are TGTGCCACCAGCAGAGATCTACAGGGGTCCGGGGAGCTGTTTTTT. Amino acids: CATSRDLQGSGELFF.